This TCR beta chain was identified during a study of Ad26.COV2.S vaccination and SARS-CoV-2 variants. Repertoires were generated with immunoSEQ multiplex PCR, while TCRdb's copy carries only in-frame clones and drops some. Of 350,000 to 450,000 clones listed, roughly 90% are singletons. Sample treatment: over 15 received Ad26.COV2.S at low or high dose, single or two shots; about 5 received placebo; per-sample allocation not given. Collection of the samples took place on day 63 after the first injection of vaccine or placebo. As its vector, the vaccine had Ad26, which expressed Wuhan-strain SARS-CoV-2 spike. The sequence derives from a person between 18 and 59 years old who received the Ad26.COV2.S COVID-19 vaccine or a placebo. The source was peripheral blood, collected in a trial of Ad26.COV2.S vaccine versus placebo.

CDR3 in DNA: TGTGCCAGCAGCGGACTGGGGAGGACTGAAGCTTTCTTT. This encodes CASSGLGRTEAFF. The chain is built from TRBV11-2 and TRBJ1-1; D unresolved. There are 13 residues in the CDR3. Looked up from germline, CDR1 is SGHAT and CDR2 is FQNNGV. The V end lost 5 bases, the J end lost 5 bases, and 12 bases lay between the germline ends.